A selection of T cell receptor beta chains follows, all from one sample in a study of shared T cell receptors in the human thymus. The method was immunoSEQ multiplex PCR; TCRdb's version includes in-frame clones alone and lacks a portion of them. The sample holds approximately 730,000 clones, approximately 83% seen once. The same data also contributed to another study, on human thymus T cells.

Sequenced: thymocytes. The receptors shown here come from a girl in the first two years of life with a congenital heart defect. The CDR3 runs from the conserved cysteine through the conserved F or W. Fields, in order: V gene, CDR3 protein.

>TRBV30
CAWLASGPIGQTEAFF
>TRBV6-1
CASSLTGGWQPQHF
>TRBV7-3
CASSLGGGTEAFF
>TRBV6-5
CASRAADYTIYF
>TRBV18
CASSPRGRTGTSNQPQHF
>TRBV6-1
CASSPSDTAVWGYTF
>TRBV28
CASSFGRDSHTQYF
>TRBV5-1
CASSPRRTISSYNSPLHF
>TRBV4-3
CASSQDGGEGGDDYGYTF
>TRBV5-6
CASSLSTFLENTEAFF
>TRBV18
CASSPHCLVGTGSNQPQHF
>TRBV6-5
CASSYGPLDRNTEAFF
>TRBV7-2
CASSLGGKEFYEQYF
>TRBV11-1
CASSPRRTGSGNTIYF
>TRBV4-2
CASSQEQGRYTEAFF
>TRBV4-3
CASSLGFWVSRRVNYGYTF
>TRBV10-3
CAISERRSTEAFF
>TRBV5-6
CASSTIDQGDQETQYF